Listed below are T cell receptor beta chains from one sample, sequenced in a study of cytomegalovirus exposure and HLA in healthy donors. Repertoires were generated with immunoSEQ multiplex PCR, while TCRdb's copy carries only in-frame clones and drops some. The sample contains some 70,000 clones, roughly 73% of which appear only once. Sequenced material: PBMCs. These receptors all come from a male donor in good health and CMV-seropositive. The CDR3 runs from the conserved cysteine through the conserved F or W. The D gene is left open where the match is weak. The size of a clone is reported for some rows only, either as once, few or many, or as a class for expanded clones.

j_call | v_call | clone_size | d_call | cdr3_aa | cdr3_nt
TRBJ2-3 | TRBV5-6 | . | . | CASSQGLDTQYF | TGTGCCAGCAGTCAAGGACTAGATACGCAGTATTTT
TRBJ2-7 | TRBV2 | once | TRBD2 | CASSQLAGGAYEQYF | TGTGCCAGCAGTCAACTAGCGGGGGGAGCCTACGAGCAGTACTTC
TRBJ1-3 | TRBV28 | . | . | CASSSWTSYSGNTIYF | TGTGCCAGCAGTTCCTGGACATCCTACTCTGGAAACACCATATATTTT
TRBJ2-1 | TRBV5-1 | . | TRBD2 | CASRESSGGTYNEQFF | TGCGCCAGCAGAGAGTCTAGCGGGGGGACGTACAATGAGCAGTTCTTC
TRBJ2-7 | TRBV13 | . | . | CASSAELETYEQYF | TGTGCCAGCAGCGCCGAGCTAGAAACCTACGAGCAGTACTTC
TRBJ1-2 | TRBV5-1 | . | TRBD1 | CASSPGQGRVYGYTF | TGCGCCAGCAGCCCCGGACAGGGTAGGGTCTATGGCTACACCTTC
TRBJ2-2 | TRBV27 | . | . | CASKELAYGELFF | TGTGCCAGCAAGGAATTAGCGTACGGGGAGCTGTTTTTT
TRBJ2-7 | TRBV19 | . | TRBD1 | CASSGTGSTKYYEQYF | TGTGCCAGCAGTGGGACAGGGAGTACAAAATACTACGAGCAGTACTTC
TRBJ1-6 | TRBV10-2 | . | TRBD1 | CASAGTGVSPLHF | TGCGCCAGTGCCGGGACAGGGGTCTCACCCCTCCACTTT
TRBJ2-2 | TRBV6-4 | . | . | CASSDGYRETGELFF | TGTGCCAGCAGTGACGGCTACAGGGAAACCGGGGAGCTGTTTTTT
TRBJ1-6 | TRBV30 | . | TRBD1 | CASAGQGHSPLHF | TGTGCCTCGGCCGGACAGGGACATTCACCCCTCCACTTT
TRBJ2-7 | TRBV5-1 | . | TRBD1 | CATGPGTGNYEQYF | TGCGCCACGGGGCCCGGGACAGGGAACTACGAGCAGTACTTC
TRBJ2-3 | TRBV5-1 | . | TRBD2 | CASSLGISSGGTDTQYF | TGCGCCAGCAGCTTAGGGATCTCTAGCGGGGGCACAGATACGCAGTATTTT
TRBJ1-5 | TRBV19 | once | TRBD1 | CASSSRQGTGQPQHF | TGTGCCAGTAGTTCGCGACAGGGTACGGGTCAGCCCCAGCATTTT
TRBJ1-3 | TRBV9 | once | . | CASSVATPGYAGNTIYF | TGTGCCAGCAGCGTAGCTACCCCAGGGTATGCGGGAAACACCATATATTTT
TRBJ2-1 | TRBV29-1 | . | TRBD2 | CSVVWTSGYNEQFF | TGCAGCGTTGTATGGACTAGCGGTTACAATGAGCAGTTCTTC
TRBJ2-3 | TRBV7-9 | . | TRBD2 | CASSLAGGDFTDTQYF | TGTGCCAGCAGCTTAGCCGGGGGGGATTTCACAGATACGCAGTATTTT
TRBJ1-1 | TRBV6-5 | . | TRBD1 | CASIYRGLRTEAFF | TGTGCCAGCATTTACAGGGGGCTGAGGACTGAAGCTTTCTTT
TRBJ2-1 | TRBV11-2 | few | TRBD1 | CASSPPGTGYNEQFF | TGTGCCAGCAGCCCCCCTGGGACAGGCTACAATGAGCAGTTCTTC
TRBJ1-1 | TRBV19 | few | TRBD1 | CASKMRGQGIGTEAFF | TGTGCCAGTAAAATGCGTGGACAGGGCATAGGGACTGAAGCTTTCTTT
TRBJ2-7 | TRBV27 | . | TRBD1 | CASSLYGTGGYEQYF | TGTGCCAGCAGTTTATATGGGACAGGGGGCTACGAGCAGTACTTC
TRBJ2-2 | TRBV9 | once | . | CASSPRGADPGGGELFF | TGTGCCAGCAGCCCACGGGGGGCGGACCCCGGGGGCGGGGAGCTGTTTTTT
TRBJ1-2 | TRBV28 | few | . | CASSLSLDSLYGYTF | TGTGCCAGCAGTTTATCCCTAGACAGTCTCTATGGCTACACCTTC
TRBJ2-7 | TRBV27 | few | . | CASSAQGRRYEQYF | TGTGCCAGCAGTGCCCAAGGGAGACGCTACGAGCAGTACTTC
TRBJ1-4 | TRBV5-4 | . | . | CASSFGGATNEKLFF | TGTGCCAGCAGCTTTGGAGGGGCCACTAATGAAAAACTGTTTTTT
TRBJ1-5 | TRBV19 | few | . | CASSIAGSHQPQHF | TGTGCCAGTAGTATAGCCGGGAGCCATCAGCCCCAGCATTTT
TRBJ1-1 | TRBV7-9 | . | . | CASSLITGTEAFF | TGTGCCAGCAGCTTAATAACCGGCACTGAAGCTTTCTTT
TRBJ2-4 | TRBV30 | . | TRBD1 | CAWSEKLGQGLPKNIQYF | TGTGCCTGGAGTGAGAAACTGGGACAGGGATTACCCAAAAACATTCAGTACTTC
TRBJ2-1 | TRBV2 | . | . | CASRADSSYNEQFF | TGTGCCAGCAGGGCGGACAGTTCCTACAATGAGCAGTTCTTC
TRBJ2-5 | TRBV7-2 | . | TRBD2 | CASSLDLAGGRRETQYF | TGTGCCAGCAGCTTGGATTTAGCGGGGGGGCGTAGGGAGACCCAGTACTTC
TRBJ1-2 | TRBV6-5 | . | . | CASSSRGTEDYGYTF | TGTGCCAGCAGTTCCCGCGGGACGGAAGACTATGGCTACACCTTC
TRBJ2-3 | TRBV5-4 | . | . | CASSIGPGGSDTQYF | TGTGCCAGCAGCATCGGCCCAGGGGGGTCAGATACGCAGTATTTT
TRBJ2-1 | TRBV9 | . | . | CASSGVNEQFF | TGTGCCAGCAGCGGCGTCAATGAGCAGTTCTTC
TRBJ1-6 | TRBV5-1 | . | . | CASSLRGENSPLHF | TGCGCCAGCAGCTTGCGGGGTGAGAATTCACCCCTCCACTTT
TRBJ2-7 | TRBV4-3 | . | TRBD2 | CASSHGSGETYEQYF | TGCGCCAGCAGCCATGGCAGCGGGGAGACATACGAGCAGTACTTC
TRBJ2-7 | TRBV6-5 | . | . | CAIALSPAYEQYF | TGTGCCATCGCCCTTTCCCCAGCCTACGAGCAGTACTTC
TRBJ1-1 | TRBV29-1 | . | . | CSVELLIGIGPRGTEAFF | TGCAGCGTTGAATTATTAATAGGTATCGGCCCCCGGGGCACTGAAGCTTTCTTT
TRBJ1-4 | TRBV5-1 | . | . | CASSLVPGLSTNEKLFF | TGCGCCAGCAGCTTGGTACCCGGACTTTCAACTAATGAAAAACTGTTTTTT
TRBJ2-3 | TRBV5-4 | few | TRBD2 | CASSSPSGAGKATDTQYF | TGTGCCAGCAGCTCCCCCTCGGGAGCGGGGAAAGCAACAGATACGCAGTATTTT
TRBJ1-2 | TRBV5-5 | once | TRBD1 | CASSLGQELSGGYTF | TGTGCCAGCAGCCTGGGACAGGAATTAAGTGGTGGCTACACCTTC
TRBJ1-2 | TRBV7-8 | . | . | CASSSHEGGYTF | TGTGCCAGCAGCTCACACGAGGGTGGCTACACCTTC
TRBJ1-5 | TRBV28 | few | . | CASRLQGNSNQPQHF | TGTGCCAGCAGGTTACAGGGAAATAGCAATCAGCCCCAGCATTTT
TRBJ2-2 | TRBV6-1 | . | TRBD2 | CASSWTGGRTGELFF | TGTGCCAGCAGTTGGACGGGGGGACGGACCGGGGAGCTGTTTTTT
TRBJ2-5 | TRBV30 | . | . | CAWSVLGGSGPQETQYF | TGTGCCTGGAGTGTATTGGGTGGGAGCGGGCCCCAAGAGACCCAGTACTTC
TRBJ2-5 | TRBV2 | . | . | CASSELTVQETQYF | TGTGCCAGCAGTGAACTGACAGTCCAAGAGACCCAGTACTTC
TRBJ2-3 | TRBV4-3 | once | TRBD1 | CASSQETHRGLDTQYF | TGCGCCAGCAGCCAAGAGACCCACAGGGGGCTGGATACGCAGTATTTT
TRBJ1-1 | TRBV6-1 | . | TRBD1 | CASSGRQGGYGPEAFF | TGTGCCAGCAGTGGGCGACAGGGCGGATACGGCCCTGAAGCTTTCTTT
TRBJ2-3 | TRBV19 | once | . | CASSIDRAGFNTDTQYF | TGTGCCAGTAGTATAGATCGGGCGGGCTTTAACACAGATACGCAGTATTTT